This TCR beta chain was recorded in a study of blood T cell repertoires in COVID-19. Study details: Some COVID-19 samples were acute and others convalescent; all came from the United States, Italy and Spain. PBMCs, B-cell-depleted T cells, or T cells were the source of the cDNA or gDNA that made up the material.

Original processing notes: Nucleated cell number was recorded as an estimate derived from reference gene primer amplification. Method: immunoSEQ multiplex PCR; TCRdb's copy keeps in-frame clones and lacks some. That table furnishes V, J and clone size, whereas the DNA furnished D and trimming. The sample contains under 150,000 clones, almost 85% of which appear only once. Germline CDR1 is SGDLS and CDR2 is YYNGEE. The CDR3 covers 13 residues. V was cut by 0 bases and J by 8 bases, with 9 bases left in between. Source material: peripheral blood. This clonotype originated in a man aged 55 to 70 with acute or convalescent COVID-19. The chain links TRBV9 to TRBJ2-1; D uncertain. CDR3 in amino acids: CASSVARWDEQFF. CDR3 nucleotide sequence: TGTGCCAGCAGCGTAGCTAGGTGGGATGAGCAGTTCTTC.